The 18 T cell receptor beta chains given below trace back to one sample, sequenced in a study of radiation and T cells in renal cell carcinoma. The time point is: blood 2 weeks post-SBRT. Noted treatment: 15 Gy SBRT to primary tumor, nephrectomy 4 weeks later. Profiled with immunoSEQ multiplex PCR; TCRdb holds only in-frame clones, not every one. The sample yields 100,000 to 150,000 clones, 81% seen once. The material sequenced was blood, taken from a patient whose treatment included radiotherapy and nephrectomy. The receptors originated from a middle-aged man with renal cell carcinoma.

The chain recombines TRBV18 with TRBJ1-3; 7 positions match TRBD1. The CDR3 length is 17 residues. J gave up 2 bases and V 6 bases, and 13 bases lay outside the gene matches. Germline loops: CDR1 KGHSH, CDR2 LQKENI. The CDR3 region is CASSPVNPGQPGNTIYF. For the CDR3, the DNA is TGTGCCAGCTCCCCCGTTAATCCGGGACAGCCTGGAAACACCATATATTTT. The variable domain in full, completed from reference TRBV18 and TRBJ1-3, reads NAGVMQNPRHLVRRRGQEARLRCSPMKGHSHVYWYRQLPEEGLKFMVYLQKENIIDESGMPKERFSAEFPKEGPSILRIQQVVRGDSAAYFCASSPVNPGQPGNTIYFGEGSWLTVV.

The chain has TRBV7-6 and TRBJ2-5, with D possibly TRBD2 on 6 matching bases. Germline lookup yields CDR1 SGHVS and CDR2 FNYEAQ. V gave up 5 bases and J gave up 3 bases, with 19 bases separating them. This CDR3 contains 16 residues. CDR3 sequence: CASSLGISGIEETQYF. The CDR3 region has the DNA TGTGCCAGCAGCCTTGGAATTAGCGGTATCGAAGAGACCCAGTACTTC.

This chain uses TRBV7-2 with TRBJ2-1; D is unresolved. The length of the CDR3 is 15 residues. CDR1 and CDR2 (germline): SGHTA, FQGNSA. Trimming took off 0 bases at V and 2 bases at J, with 8 bases between the two ends. The CDR3 region has the DNA TGTGCCAGCAGCTTAGCAGGATCTCCCTACAATGAGCAGTTCTTC. This translates into CASSLAGSPYNEQFF.

This clone has a handful of counts. This chain links TRBV6-1 with TRBJ2-7; the match to TRBD1 covers 10 bases. CDR1 and CDR2 (germline): MNHNS, SASEGT. The CDR3 spans 16 residues. Trimming cost V 2 bases and J 3 bases; bases outside gene matches: 7. The CDR3 DNA follows: TGTGCCAGCAGTGAACGGGGGACAGGGGTCTTCTACGAGCAGTACTTC. It codes for CASSERGTGVFYEQYF.

This clone was seen only once. The V and J genes are TRBV30 and TRBJ2-3; the D call may be TRBD1 or TRBD2 (6 bases each). The V gene's germline CDR1 is GTSNPN and CDR2 SVGIG (reference sequence). Trimming cost V 3 bases and J 3 bases, with 13 bases left between them. The CDR3 has 14 residues. The CDR3 nucleotides read TGTGCCTGGAGCTTGGGGGGCTTGACAGATACGCAGTATTTT. The encoded protein is CAWSLGGLTDTQYF. Using reference TRBV30 and TRBJ2-3 for the parts outside the CDR3, the full variable domain is SQTIHQWPATLVQPVGSPLSLECTVEGTSNPNLYWYRQAAGRGLQLLFYSVGIGQISSEVPQNLSASRPQDRQFILSSKKLLLSDSGFYLCAWSLGGLTDTQYFGPGTRLTVL.

The chain is built from TRBV19 and TRBJ2-5, with D possibly matching TRBD1 (5 bases). CDR1 is LNHDA and CDR2 is SQIVND in the germline V gene (reference sequence). This CDR3 contains 14 residues. Trimming shortened V by 6 bases and J by 1 base, and 12 bases separated the two germline ends. The CDR3 region is CASSEDTAQETQYF. The CDR3 DNA sequence: TGTGCCAGTAGCGAGGACACAGCCCAAGAGACCCAGTACTTC.

The chain has TRBV30 and TRBJ1-1; maybe TRBD1 (5 bases). The CDR3 sequence is 13 residues long. Germline CDR1 is GTSNPN and CDR2 is SVGIG (reference sequence). The V and J ends lost 4 bases and 2 bases respectively, with 11 bases between them. The DNA for the CDR3 is TGTGCCTGGACAGGGAGGGTAAACACTGAAGCTTTCTTT. Protein product: CAWTGRVNTEAFF.

This clone was found a few times. This sample also contains other DNA sequences that code for the same CDR3. This sequence joins TRBV20-1 and TRBJ2-5; D gene unclear. Germline CDR1 DFQATT, CDR2 SNEGSKA (reference sequence). The length of the CDR3 is 11 residues. The V and J ends lost 2 bases and 5 bases respectively, with 6 bases between them. For the CDR3, the DNA is TGCAGTGCTAGATCTCGGGAGACCCAGTACTTC. It yields the protein CSARSRETQYF.

The rearrangement links TRBV4-3 to TRBJ1-4, with 7 bases matching TRBD1. J was trimmed by 7 bases and V by 3 bases; bases with no gene match: 11. Per germline, CDR1 LGHNA and CDR2 YSLEER. This CDR3 contains 16 residues. CDR3 in DNA: TGCGCCAGCAGCCATACCACAGGGGCAAGAGGTGAAAAACTGTTTTTT. It is translated as CASSHTTGARGEKLFF.

About this clone itself: At one boundary the junction diverges from the germline segment, which might be a read error. The rearrangement joins TRBV7-7 to TRBJ2-5; 15 bases match TRBD2. This CDR3 is built from 18 residues. The germline V gene has CDR1 SSHAT and CDR2 FNYEAQ (reference sequence). The CDR3 nucleotides read TGTGCTAGCAGCCGGAGCGGACTAGCGGGAGGGACCCAAGAGACCCAGTACTTC. Its protein is CASSRSGLAGGTQETQYF.

This clone has only a few counts. This chain connects TRBV19 to TRBJ1-1, with a possible D match to TRBD1 (5 bases). Germline CDR1 is LNHDA and CDR2 is SQIVND (reference sequence). The CDR3 is 13 amino acids. V was clipped by 4 bases and J by 4 bases, with 10 bases between them. CDR3 sequence reads: CASSTTEFTEAFF. CDR3 DNA: TGTGCCAGTAGTACGACAGAGTTCACTGAAGCTTTCTTT. The full variable domain, in which reference TRBV19 and TRBJ1-1 provide the parts outside the CDR3, is DGGITQSPKYLFRKEGQNVTLSCEQNLNHDAMYWYRQDPGQGLRLIYYSQIVNDFQKGDIAEGYSVSREKKESFPLTVTSAQKNPTAFYLCASSTTEFTEAFFGQGTRLTVV.

This rearrangement joins TRBV7-2 to TRBJ1-1; D gene unclear. Trimming shortened V by 3 bases and J by 4 bases, and 21 bases separated the two germline ends. CDR1 SGHTA and CDR2 FQGNSA come from the germline V gene. This CDR3 comprises 17 residues. The CDR3 sequence: CASSFYGLPLTLTEAFF. CDR3 bases: TGTGCCAGCAGCTTCTATGGTCTCCCCCTAACGCTCACTGAAGCTTTCTTT.

The chain employs TRBV4-3 and TRBJ1-1, with 11 bases identical to TRBD1. CDR3 length: 16 residues. The V gene end was trimmed by 1 base and the J gene end by 4 bases; junction bases not matched to a gene: 5. The germline V gene encodes CDR1 LGHNA and CDR2 YSLEER. CDR3 residues: CASSQGGTGGATEAFF. CDR3 bases: TGCGCCAGCAGCCAAGGGGGGACAGGGGGAGCCACTGAAGCTTTCTTT.

The CDR3 spells CASSLEVGMGPATF. CDR3 nucleotide sequence: TGTGCCAGCAGCTTAGAAGTCGGCATGGGGCCAGCCACCTTC. This chain uses TRBV5-4 with TRBJ1-2, with D perhaps matching TRBD1 (5 bases). The CDR3 length is 14 residues. Trimming removed 2 bases at V and 13 bases at J, with 21 bases between. Germline assignment: CDR1 SGHNT and CDR2 YYREEE (reference sequence).

This chain joins TRBV9 and TRBJ2-6; D not certain. This CDR3 has 17 residues. CDR1 and CDR2 (germline): SGDLS, YYNGEE. V lost 4 bases to trimming and J lost 0 bases, with 14 bases between them. DNA of the CDR3: TGTGCCAGCAGCAAATCAGCAGGCGGCTCTGGGGCCAACGTCCTGACTTTC. This translates into CASSKSAGGSGANVLTF.

This rearrangement joins TRBV30 to TRBJ1-4; D is ambiguous. This CDR3 comprises 15 residues. Per the germline V gene, CDR1 is GTSNPN and CDR2 is SVGIG (reference sequence). V lost 0 bases and J 3 bases, leaving 11 bases between the germline ends. The CDR3 reads CAWSVPYSANEKLFF. CDR3 DNA sequence: TGTGCCTGGAGTGTACCATATTCAGCTAATGAAAAACTGTTTTTT.

V usage is TRBV7-2 and J usage is TRBJ2-3; D perhaps matches TRBD1 (6 bases). This CDR3 is built from 15 residues. Germline V gene lookup returns CDR1 SGHTA and CDR2 FQGNSA. Trimming cost V 2 bases and J 0 bases, with 9 bases left between them. The CDR3 DNA is TGTGCCAGCAGCTTATGGGGGCTGAGCACAGATACGCAGTATTTT. It encodes CASSLWGLSTDTQYF.

Only a few counts were recorded for this clone. The chain employs TRBV19 and TRBJ2-7; 10 bases align to TRBD1. The germline V gene encodes CDR1 LNHDA and CDR2 SQIVND (reference sequence). This CDR3 spans 14 amino acids. With V trimmed by 6 bases and J by 4 bases, 6 bases remained unmatched. This CDR3 reads CASRPLGQGYEQYF. Here the CDR3 DNA reads TGTGCCAGTAGACCGCTGGGACAGGGGTACGAGCAGTACTTC.